These 21 T cell receptor beta chains share one sample of origin, sequenced in a study of beta chain features in type 1 diabetes. Their antigen targets remain unknown. Expressed TCRB transcripts were sequenced, since all the RNA that had been isolated was reverse transcribed. TCRdb's copy holds only in-frame clones and misses some; the assay was immunoSEQ multiplex PCR. Of roughly 150,000 clones detected, 9% appear once; the ten largest clones hold 0.7%. Findings of the study overall: Type 1 diabetes patients showed a moderate but significant shortening of TCRB CDR3s in all four CD4+ subsets.

The material sequenced was central memory CD4+ T cells from blood. All receptors come from a woman aged 30 to 39 with type 1 diabetes.

The rearrangement joins TRBV27 to TRBJ2-1, with 13 bases that match TRBD2. V shed 5 bases, J shed 0 bases, and the junction held 4 bases outside the gene matches. The CDR3 is made up of 17 amino acids. The germline gives CDR1 MNHEY, CDR2 SMNVEV (reference sequence). CDR3 sequence: CASSLRTSGSSYNEQFF. CDR3 sequence (DNA): TGTGCCAGCAGTCTACGGACTAGCGGGAGCTCCTACAATGAGCAGTTCTTC.

The table lists this clone with a few counts. The chain has TRBV6-4 and TRBJ1-5; no firm D call. Germline values: CDR1 MRHNA, CDR2 SNTAGT. CDR3 length: 13 amino acids. With 4 bases removed from V and 6 bases from J, the gap between germline ends came to 10 bases. CDR3 nucleotide sequence: TGTGCCAGCAGTGTGCAGGAAGGTCAGCCCCAGCATTTT. Amino acid sequence: CASSVQEGQPQHF.

The chain has TRBV15 and TRBJ2-5; TRBD1 is a possible D gene (6 bases). CDR1 is LNHNV, CDR2 YYDKDF, per germline (reference sequence). The CDR3 runs 15 residues. Between the trimmed V and J ends, which lost 0 bases and 3 bases, there was a span of 11 bases. The CDR3 here is CATSRDAGVEETQYF. The CDR3 nucleotides are TGTGCCACCAGCAGAGATGCAGGGGTTGAAGAGACCCAGTACTTC.

This clone was recorded a few times. The chain uses TRBV5-4 and TRBJ2-7; D remains ambiguous. The CDR3 is 13 amino acids. Germline values: CDR1 SGHNT, CDR2 YYREEE (reference sequence). The ends were cut back, 1 base at V and 3 bases at J, with 8 bases in the middle. CDR3 region: CASSLTDGYEQYF. The CDR3 DNA reads TGTGCCAGCAGCTTGACAGACGGCTACGAGCAGTACTTC.

In this sample, this clone turned up a few times. The chain carries TRBV11-3 and TRBJ2-2, with 8 positions matching TRBD1. This CDR3 spans 15 amino acids. Germline lookup yields CDR1 SGHNT and CDR2 YENEEA. V gave up 1 base and J gave up 4 bases; unmatched junction bases: 2. The CDR3 loop is CASSLATGATGELFF. Here the CDR3 DNA reads TGTGCCAGCAGCTTAGCGACAGGGGCCACCGGGGAGCTGTTTTTT.

The rearrangement links TRBV4-1 to TRBJ2-3; TRBD1 matches 7 bases. CDR1 and CDR2 (germline): MGHRA, YSYEKL. This CDR3 spans 14 amino acids. The J segment lost 5 bases and the V segment lost 0 bases, leaving 2 bases of the junction unmatched. DNA of the CDR3: TGCGCCAGCAGCCAAGACAGGGGGAAAGATACGCAGTATTTT. This codes for CASSQDRGKDTQYF.

This clone was detected only a few times. The chain recombines TRBV7-9 with TRBJ2-7, with D hard to call. The germline V gene encodes CDR1 SEHNR and CDR2 FQNEAQ (reference sequence). The CDR3 sequence is 14 residues long. Trimming left V 3 bases short and J 1 base short, with 10 bases between. In nucleotides, the CDR3 is TGTGCCAGCAGCTTGCGAGCTACGTCCTACGAGCAGTACTTC. Protein product: CASSLRATSYEQYF.

The chain recombines TRBV28 with TRBJ1-1; D is uncertain. The CDR3 has 13 residues. Germline CDR1 is MDHEN and CDR2 is SYDVKM. Trimming removed 6 bases at V and 4 bases at J, with 12 bases between. The CDR3 reads CASRSHEATEAFF. CDR3 bases: TGTGCCAGCAGGAGTCACGAGGCCACTGAAGCTTTCTTT.

In its sample, this clone was seen a few times. The chain couples TRBV19 to TRBJ1-2, with 8 bases identical to TRBD1. This CDR3 region has 12 residues. V lost 5 bases and J lost 6; bases outside the gene matches: 2. Germline V CDR1 and CDR2: LNHDA, SQIVND (reference sequence). This CDR3 is CASSSQGDGYTF. For the CDR3, the DNA is TGTGCCAGTAGTTCACAGGGGGATGGCTACACCTTC.

This clone has just a few counts. The chain couples TRBV6-1 to TRBJ1-1; D gene ambiguous. The CDR3 loop spans 13 amino acids. Germline V lookup: CDR1 MNHNS, CDR2 SASEGT. V gave up 2 bases and J gave up 0 bases, with 4 bases separating them. The CDR3 DNA reads TGTGCCAGCAGTGAACGGTTGAACACTGAAGCTTTCTTT. Encoded protein: CASSERLNTEAFF.

As for this clone: With a far larger clone one base away, a read error is the likely cause. The sample has other DNA sequences that encode this CDR3 too. The chain has TRBV5-4 and TRBJ2-1, with unresolved D. From germline, CDR1 is SGHNT and CDR2 YYREEE (reference sequence). The length of the CDR3 is 14 residues. The germline V and J ends were trimmed by 4 bases and 2 bases, with 10 bases remaining between them. CDR3 coding DNA: TGTGCCAGCAGCCGAGGAGAAGCCTACAATGAGCAGTTCTTC. Amino acids: CASSRGEAYNEQFF.

J is TRBJ2-1 and V is TRBV5-1; 9 positions agree with TRBD2. Germline V gives CDR1 SGHRS, CDR2 YFSETQ. The trim removed 2 bases at V and 8 bases at J, leaving 5 bases unmatched. The CDR3 covers 14 residues. The CDR3 is CASSFNSGSDEQFF. The CDR3 coding sequence is TGCGCCAGCAGCTTTAATAGCGGGAGTGATGAGCAGTTCTTC.

J is TRBJ2-5 and V is TRBV5-1, with 13 bases matching TRBD2. The CDR3 length is 16 residues. The germline CDR1 and CDR2 sequences are SGHRS and YFSETQ. Germline trimming cut 5 bases from V and 4 bases from J; bases unmatched to any gene: 8. CDR3 region: CASSLGLAGEVETQYF. The DNA for the CDR3 is TGCGCCAGCAGTCTCGGACTAGCGGGAGAGGTAGAGACCCAGTACTTC.

The CDR3 loop is CASSIWGQGMSQPQHF. The CDR3 DNA follows: TGTGCCAGTAGTATTTGGGGGCAGGGGATGAGTCAGCCCCAGCATTTT. The J gene is TRBJ1-5, the V gene TRBV19; a weak D match, TRBD1 (6 bases). Germline CDR1 is LNHDA and CDR2 is SQIVND (reference sequence). Trimming removed 3 bases from V and 6 bases from J, with 18 bases in between. The CDR3 contains 16 residues.

CDR3 nucleotides: TGCGCCAGCAGCTCTGGACAGGGTGCTAATGAAAAACTGTTTTTT. Translating gives CASSSGQGANEKLFF. V usage is TRBV5-1 and J usage is TRBJ1-4; 8 bases line up with TRBD1. Trimming at V came to 3 bases and at J to 3 bases, leaving 4 bases not matched to a gene. The CDR3 consists of 15 residues. Germline CDR1 reads SGHRS; CDR2 reads YFSETQ.

The chain employs TRBV20-1 and TRBJ1-1, with D tentatively TRBD1 (6 bases). Germline lookup yields CDR1 DFQATT and CDR2 SNEGSKA (reference sequence). The CDR3 spans 10 residues. V lost 5 bases and J lost 8, with 9 bases in between. The CDR3 loop is CSAVGTEAFF. As DNA, the CDR3 is TGCAGTGCTGTCGGGACAGAAGCTTTCTTT.

This clone was observed a handful of times. The V gene is TRBV7-8, the J gene TRBJ1-5; the D gene is possibly TRBD1 (5 bases). The germline gives CDR1 SGHVS, CDR2 FQNEAQ. The CDR3 covers 15 residues. The V and J ends lost 1 base and 4 bases respectively, with 11 bases between them. Here the CDR3 DNA reads TGTGCCAGCAGCTTAGGAGGGAGGACAAATCAGCCCCAGCATTTT. Translated, it gives CASSLGGRTNQPQHF.

This clone was counted only a few times. This rearrangement joins TRBV5-1 to TRBJ2-7; possible D gene TRBD2, 6 bases. Germline CDR1 is SGHRS and CDR2 is YFSETQ. The CDR3 runs 14 residues. Trimming pared 0 bases from V and 6 bases from J, leaving 13 bases between. The CDR3 region is CASSLGRGGVEQYF. The DNA of the CDR3 is TGCGCCAGCAGCTTGGGGCGGGGCGGGGTCGAGCAGTACTTC.

There are a few counts of this clone. The chain has TRBV7-9 and TRBJ1-1; D may be TRBD1 (6 bases). Looked up from germline, CDR1 is SEHNR and CDR2 is FQNEAQ (reference sequence). The length of the CDR3 is 12 residues. V was clipped by 4 bases and J by 7 bases, with 10 bases between them. In DNA form, the CDR3 reads TGTGCCAGCAGCTCGTCGACAGGTGAAGCTTTCTTT. It encodes CASSSSTGEAFF. The variable domain in full, completed from reference TRBV7-9 and TRBJ1-1, reads DTGVSQNPRHKITKRGQNVTFRCDPISEHNRLYWYRQTLGQGPEFLTYFQNEAQLEKSRLLSDRFSAERPKGSFSTLEIQRTEQGDSAMYLCASSSSTGEAFFGQGTRLTVV.

This clone occurred once. The chain combines TRBV15 with TRBJ1-4; the D gene is possibly TRBD1 (6 bases). The CDR3 is 15 amino acids. The germline V gene encodes CDR1 LNHNV and CDR2 YYDKDF (reference sequence). V was shortened by 5 bases and J by 2 bases, with 12 bases between the two germline ends. The CDR3 DNA is TGTGCCACCAGCGGATTACAGGGTACTAATGAAAAACTGTTTTTT. Translated, it gives CATSGLQGTNEKLFF.

This clone appeared a few times. The CDR3 is CATSRGDRDLDEQYF. The CDR3 DNA reads TGTGCCACCAGCAGAGGGGACAGGGACCTTGACGAGCAGTACTTC. The V call is TRBV15, the J call TRBJ2-7, with TRBD1 matching 9 bases. The germline gives CDR1 LNHNV, CDR2 YYDKDF (reference sequence). The V segment lost 1 base and the J segment 5 bases; nucleotides outside the gene matches: 6. This CDR3 spans 15 amino acids.